These 24 T cell receptor beta chains share one sample of origin, sequenced in a study of cytomegalovirus exposure and HLA in healthy donors. Sequencing was performed with immunoSEQ multiplex PCR; in TCRdb, only in-frame clones are kept and a portion is missing. Of roughly 95,000 clones in the sample, around 84% are singletons; the top ten hold approximately 20%. The sequenced sample consisted of PBMCs. Receptors originate from a man in his late teens or twenties in good health and CMV-seropositive.

This clone was detected many times. The sample carries other DNA sequences with the same CDR3. The chain employs TRBV2 and TRBJ2-7; 9 bases are a match to TRBD1. CDR3 length: 13 amino acids. Germline CDR1 SNHLY, CDR2 FYNNEI. V shed 5 bases and J 4 bases; nucleotides not matched to a gene: 3. In DNA, the CDR3 is TGTGCCAGCAGTATCGGACAGGGGTACGAGCAGTACTTC. This translates into CASSIGQGYEQYF.

This rearrangement joins TRBV4-1 to TRBJ1-5; 11 nucleotides match TRBD1. The J segment lost 5 bases and the V segment lost 0 bases, leaving 3 bases of the junction unmatched. From germline, CDR1 is MGHRA and CDR2 YSYEKL. The CDR3 covers 16 residues. The CDR3 DNA reads TGCGCCAGCAGCCAAGATAGGACAGGGGGCGATCAGCCCCAGCATTTT. Residues: CASSQDRTGGDQPQHF.

The chain is built from TRBV15 and TRBJ2-3; D is ambiguous. This CDR3 spans 14 amino acids. Trimming left V 0 bases short and J 2 bases short, with 6 bases between. Germline values: CDR1 LNHNV, CDR2 YYDKDF (reference sequence). In nucleotides, the CDR3 is TGTGCCACCAGCAGAGACACTCCCACAGATACGCAGTATTTT. This translates into CATSRDTPTDTQYF.

On this clone itself: Other DNA sequences within the sample encode an identical CDR3. The gene calls are TRBV6-1 and TRBJ1-1, with D perhaps matching TRBD1 (5 bases). V lost 6 bases and J 8 bases, leaving 10 bases between the germline ends. CDR3 length equals 11 residues. Germline values: CDR1 MNHNS, CDR2 SASEGT. Here the CDR3 DNA reads TGTGCCAGCAGGGCTGACAGAGAAGCTTTCTTT. Its translation is CASRADREAFF.

V and J are TRBV28 and TRBJ1-4, with TRBD1 matching over 9 bases. V shed 6 bases and J 8 bases; nucleotides not matched to a gene: 7. Germline assignment: CDR1 MDHEN and CDR2 SYDVKM. The CDR3 runs to 14 residues. CDR3 protein: CASSPGDREEKLFF. The CDR3 bases are TGTGCCAGCAGCCCGGGGGACAGGGAAGAAAAACTGTTTTTT.

The chain carries TRBV4-1 and TRBJ2-7, with 9 bases aligning to TRBD2. The CDR3 is 16 amino acids. Germline V gene lookup returns CDR1 MGHRA and CDR2 YSYEKL. J lost 1 base, V lost 1 base, and 5 bases had no gene match. The CDR3 is CASSQGSSGASYEQYF. The CDR3, as DNA: TGCGCCAGCAGCCAAGGATCTAGCGGGGCTTCCTACGAGCAGTACTTC.

The sample holds a few counts of this clone. The rearrangement uses TRBV10-3 and TRBJ1-5; 11 positions match TRBD1. The CDR3 consists of 17 residues. V trimming: 4 bases; J trimming: 2 bases; junction bases outside the gene matches: 7. Germline V gene lookup returns CDR1 ENHRY and CDR2 SYGVKD. Here the CDR3 reads CAISGTGGFRGNQPQHF. CDR3 DNA: TGTGCCATCAGTGGGACAGGGGGCTTTCGTGGCAATCAGCCCCAGCATTTT.

The chain combines TRBV7-9 with TRBJ2-7, with a tentative D call TRBD2 (7 bases). Between the trimmed V and J ends, which lost 5 bases and 6 bases, there was a span of 20 bases. The CDR3 sequence is 15 residues long. CDR1 is SEHNR and CDR2 is FQNEAQ in the germline V gene (reference sequence). The CDR3 region has the DNA TGTGCCAGCAGCGGGGGGGCGGGACACCCCCTCGAGCAGTACTTC. Residues: CASSGGAGHPLEQYF.

In this sample, this clone turned up once. The chain carries TRBV28 and TRBJ1-1, with TRBD1 matching over 9 bases. This CDR3 has 16 amino acids. The germline V gene encodes CDR1 MDHEN and CDR2 SYDVKM. The V segment lost 1 base and the J segment 6 bases; nucleotides outside the gene matches: 9. In DNA form, the CDR3 reads TGTGCCAGCAGTTTATTCCCGGGACAGGGTCCCCCTGAAGCTTTCTTT. This encodes CASSLFPGQGPPEAFF.

The chain uses TRBV29-1 and TRBJ2-1; weak D call: TRBD2 (5 bases). This CDR3 is built from 15 residues. The V end lost 3 bases, the J end lost 0 bases, and 12 bases lay between the germline ends. CDR1 and CDR2 (germline): SQVTM, ANQGSEA. CDR3 amino acids: CSVDPGTSSYNEQFF. CDR3 sequence (DNA): TGCAGCGTTGACCCGGGTACTAGCTCCTACAATGAGCAGTTCTTC.

The chain carries TRBV9 and TRBJ1-4; D is perhaps TRBD1 (6 bases). Trimming left V 4 bases short and J 6 bases short, with 13 bases between. Germline V lookup: CDR1 SGDLS, CDR2 YYNGEE. The CDR3 is 14 amino acids. The CDR3 is CASSLGQRDEKLFF. The CDR3 DNA follows: TGTGCCAGCAGCTTGGGACAAAGGGATGAAAAACTGTTTTTT.

The chain links TRBV27 to TRBJ2-7; 8 bases are shared with TRBD1. With V trimmed by 3 bases and J by 4 bases, 8 bases remained unmatched. CDR1 and CDR2 (germline): MNHEY, SMNVEV (reference sequence). The CDR3 totals 15 residues. CDR3 DNA: TGTGCCAGCAGTTTGTCCGGGACAGGAGTTTACGAGCAGTACGTC. As protein: CASSLSGTGVYEQYV.

V usage is TRBV6-6 and J usage is TRBJ1-2; TRBD1 matches 9 bases. Germline CDR1 and CDR2: MNHNY and SVGAGI (reference sequence). V was clipped by 7 bases and J by 6 bases; unmatched bases: 6. The CDR3 consists of 13 residues. In nucleotides, the CDR3 is TGTGCCAGCACTTCAGGGACAGGGCATGGCTACACCTTC. It encodes CASTSGTGHGYTF.

This sequence joins TRBV27 and TRBJ2-1; D may be TRBD2 (6 bases). The CDR3 has 15 amino acids. The V end lost 2 bases, the J end lost 2 bases, and 10 bases lay between the germline ends. The germline CDR1 and CDR2 sequences are MNHEY and SMNVEV (reference sequence). The CDR3 reads CASSLGGSPYNEQFF. In nucleotides, the CDR3 is TGTGCCAGCAGTTTAGGAGGGAGCCCCTACAATGAGCAGTTCTTC.

The CDR3 reads CASSRAHSTVDEQYF. CDR3 nucleotide sequence: TGTGCCAGCAGCCGAGCGCACTCCACGGTGGACGAGCAGTACTTC. This chain uses TRBV5-6 with TRBJ2-7; no reliable D call. CDR3 length equals 15 residues. Trimming shortened V by 4 bases and J by 5 bases, and 19 bases separated the two germline ends. CDR1 is SGHDT and CDR2 is YYEEEE in the germline V gene.

Here the CDR3 reads CASSQLGGTYNEQFF. CDR3 nucleotide sequence: TGTGCCAGCAGCCAACTAGGAGGGACCTACAATGAGCAGTTCTTC. V is TRBV14 and J is TRBJ2-1, with D perhaps TRBD2 (6 bases). This CDR3 spans 15 amino acids. V was clipped by 2 bases and J by 2 bases, with 10 bases between them. Germline V gives CDR1 SGHDN, CDR2 FVKESK.

This clone was detected only once. V and J are TRBV5-1 and TRBJ2-3; maybe TRBD1 (5 bases). CDR1 is SGHRS, CDR2 YFSETQ, per germline. The CDR3 has 16 residues. Trimming removed 0 bases from V and 0 bases from J, with 11 bases in between. CDR3 nucleotides: TGCGCCAGCAGCTTGGGGGGCATGACTAGCACAGATACGCAGTATTTT. Protein product: CASSLGGMTSTDTQYF.

This clone was observed once. The chain combines TRBV5-1 with TRBJ1-3; maybe TRBD1 (6 bases). Germline V lookup: CDR1 SGHRS, CDR2 YFSETQ. The CDR3 is 16 residues long. Between the trimmed V and J ends, which lost 4 bases and 0 bases, there was a span of 14 bases. The DNA of the CDR3 is TGCGCCAGCAGCGGATCAGGGGAAACCTCTGGAAACACCATATATTTT. Translating it yields CASSGSGETSGNTIYF.

In DNA form, the CDR3 reads TGTGCCTGGAGTCGGGGACAGGACTATGGCTACACCTTC. This encodes CAWSRGQDYGYTF. The chain employs TRBV30 and TRBJ1-2, with TRBD1 matching 8 bases. Germline V gene lookup returns CDR1 GTSNPN and CDR2 SVGIG (reference sequence). The CDR3 totals 13 residues. V lost 2 bases, J lost 3 bases, and 2 bases stayed unmatched.

The chain joins TRBV6-5 to TRBJ1-5; TRBD1 is a possible D gene (5 bases). The germline gives CDR1 MNHEY, CDR2 SVGAGI. The CDR3 spans 13 residues. Trimming stripped 6 bases from V and 3 bases from J, with 9 bases between. The CDR3 DNA reads TGTGCCAGCAGGGGACTGCACAATCAGCCCCAGCATTTT. It encodes CASRGLHNQPQHF.

J is TRBJ1-1 and V is TRBV18; no clear D. Per germline, CDR1 KGHSH and CDR2 LQKENI. This CDR3 spans 15 amino acids. V was pared by 6 bases and J by 0 bases, with 14 bases between. This CDR3 is CASSQASIMNTEAFF. CDR3 coding DNA: TGTGCCAGCTCTCAAGCGAGTATCATGAACACTGAAGCTTTCTTT.

Points on this clone: The sample carries other DNA sequences with the same CDR3. The chain combines TRBV28 with TRBJ2-2; 7 bases fit TRBD1. This CDR3 has 14 amino acids. Germline loops: CDR1 MDHEN, CDR2 SYDVKM. Germline trimming cut 6 bases from V and 1 base from J; bases unmatched to any gene: 2. CDR3 loop: CASSWTGNTGELFF. DNA for the CDR3: TGTGCCAGCAGCTGGACAGGGAACACCGGGGAGCTGTTTTTT.

V and J are TRBV6-5 and TRBJ2-2, with D maybe TRBD1 (6 bases). The length of the CDR3 is 15 residues. V lost 5 bases, J lost 2 bases, and 12 bases lay in between. Looked up from germline, CDR1 is MNHEY and CDR2 is SVGAGI. The CDR3 here is CASSKQGANTGELFF. Written as DNA, the CDR3 is TGTGCCAGCAGTAAACAGGGCGCTAACACCGGGGAGCTGTTTTTT.

The gene calls are TRBV6-1 and TRBJ2-1, with D tentatively TRBD1 (8 bases). CDR1 and CDR2 from the germline V gene are MNHNS and SASEGT. This CDR3 comprises 13 residues. V shed 7 bases and J shed 6 bases, with 13 bases lying between them. CDR3 region: CASNHRGGNEQFF. CDR3 nucleotides: TGTGCCAGCAACCACAGGGGGGGCAATGAGCAGTTCTTC.